The clone carrying this TCR beta chain was counted between two and nine times. Its specificity is not known. The sample is drawn from a study of regulatory T cells in long-lasting Graves disease. Study conclusions and caveats: Preferential use of TRBV28, TRBJ1-2 and TRBJ2-5 was seen in persistent disease.

CDR1 is SNHLY and CDR2 is FYNNEI in the germline V gene. This CDR3 spans 16 amino acids. V was clipped by 6 bases and J by 3 bases, with 21 bases between them. Time point specified: persistent/refractory GD, antithyroid drugs over 5 years with positive TRAb. Isolated PBMC RNA provided the starting material for the TCR library. Graves' disease diagnoses used American Thyroid Association guidelines. In this cohort, patients came from an endocrinology department located in Xi'an, China. Relying on iRepertoire HTBI primers and Arm-PCR of CDR3 regions, the team built TCR beta libraries. TCRdb re-called the multiplex PCR reads with MiXCR, one entry per CDR3 protein. Of approximately 400,000 distinct CDR3 sequences in the sample, 23% were seen once.

The sequence was collected from a female donor with Graves disease. J is TRBJ2-7 and V is TRBV2, with D perhaps TRBD2 (6 bases). The source material was peripheral blood mononuclear cells (PBMCs), sampled when the disease was refractory, from a patient treated with antithyroid drugs. CDR3 coding DNA: TGTGCCAGCAGCTTCAGATTGAGGGACTCGAACTACGAGCAGTACTTC. This codes for CASSFRLRDSNYEQYF.